These T cell receptor beta chains were read from a single sample in a study of blood T cells in healthy people across ages. TCRdb re-analysed the 5' RACE reads in MiXCR, keeping a single row per CDR3 protein. Of hundreds of thousands of distinct CDR3 sequences in the sample, nearly 60% were seen once. The sequenced sample was blood. Receptors were obtained from a young man in good health. The CDR3 runs from the conserved cysteine through the conserved F or W. A D gene is named only where the DNA matches it firmly. Clone size appears in some rows only: once, few, many, or a class for an expanded clone.

NA	TRBJ2-5	NA	TRBV6-5	13	CASTEPTGETQYF	TGTGCCAGCACTGAACCGACTGGAGAGACCCAGTACTTC
NA	TRBJ2-7	NA	TRBV5-1	15	CASSLNPTVGYEQYF	TGCGCCAGCAGCTTGAACCCGACAGTCGGCTACGAGCAGTACTTC
NA	TRBJ2-5	NA	TRBV7-2	11	CASSLEWGQYF	TGTGCCAGCAGCTTAGAGTGGGGGCAGTACTTC
NA	TRBJ2-4	NA	TRBV11-2	15	CASSSPRGERNIQYF	TGTGCCAGCAGCTCCCCGAGGGGGGAAAGAAACATTCAGTACTTC
NA	TRBJ1-5	NA	TRBV6-2/TRBV6-3	15	CASSTNRVWVEPQHF	TGTGCCAGCAGTACAAACAGGGTTTGGGTTGAGCCCCAGCATTTT
NA	TRBJ2-7	NA	TRBV9	16	CASSVGGAGSSYEQYF	TGTGCCAGCAGCGTAGGAGGAGCGGGTAGCTCCTACGAGCAGTACTTC
few	TRBJ2-5	NA	TRBV11-1	13	CASSPQYQETQYF	TGTGCCAGCAGCCCACAATACCAAGAGACCCAGTACTTC
NA	TRBJ2-1	NA	TRBV6-5	13	CASAESKRGEQFF	TGTGCCAGCGCCGAATCAAAAAGGGGTGAGCAGTTCTTC
NA	TRBJ2-1	NA	TRBV7-2	15	CASSLAVGEYNEQFF	TGTGCCAGCAGCTTAGCGGTAGGGGAGTACAATGAGCAGTTCTTC
NA	TRBJ2-1	NA	TRBV9	15	CASSVATESYNEQFF	TGTGCCAGCAGCGTTGCTACTGAATCCTACAATGAGCAGTTCTTC
few	TRBJ2-1	NA	TRBV27	12	CASSFGDNEQFF	TGTGCCAGCAGTTTCGGAGATAATGAGCAGTTCTTC
once	TRBJ2-4	NA	TRBV3-1	16	CASSQVGNPAKNIQYF	TGTGCCAGCAGCCAAGTAGGCAACCCGGCCAAAAACATTCAGTACTTC
NA	TRBJ2-7	NA	TRBV6-2/TRBV6-3	13	CATDPGERHEQYF	TGTGCCACCGACCCCGGGGAGCGCCACGAGCAGTACTTC
once	TRBJ2-7	NA	TRBV3-1	13	CASSQDELGEQYF	TGTGCCAGCAGCCAAGACGAATTAGGCGAGCAGTACTTC
NA	TRBJ2-7	TRBD2	TRBV6-2/TRBV6-3	15	CASGDPGLAVYEQYF	TGTGCCAGCGGAGACCCGGGGCTAGCGGTCTACGAGCAGTACTTC